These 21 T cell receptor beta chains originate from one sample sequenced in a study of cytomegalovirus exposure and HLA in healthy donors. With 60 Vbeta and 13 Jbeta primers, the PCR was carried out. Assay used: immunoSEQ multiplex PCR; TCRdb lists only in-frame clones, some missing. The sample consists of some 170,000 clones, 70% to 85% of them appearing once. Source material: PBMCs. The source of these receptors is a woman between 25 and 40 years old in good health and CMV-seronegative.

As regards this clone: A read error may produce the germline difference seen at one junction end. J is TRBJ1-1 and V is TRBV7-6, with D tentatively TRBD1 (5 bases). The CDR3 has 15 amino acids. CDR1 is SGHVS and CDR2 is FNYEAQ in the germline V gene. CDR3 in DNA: TGTGCCAGCAGCTCTGGGGGGAAGGGGAACCCTGAAGCTTTCTTT. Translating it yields CASSSGGKGNPEAFF.

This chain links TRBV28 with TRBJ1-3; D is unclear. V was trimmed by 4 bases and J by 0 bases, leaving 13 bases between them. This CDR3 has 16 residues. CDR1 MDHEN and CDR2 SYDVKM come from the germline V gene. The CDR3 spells CASSSRGSLSGNTIYF. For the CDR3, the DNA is TGTGCCAGCAGTTCTCGCGGGTCCCTCTCTGGAAACACCATATATTTT. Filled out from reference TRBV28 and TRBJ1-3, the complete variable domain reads DVKVTQSSRYLVKRTGEKVFLECVQDMDHENMFWYRQDPGLGLRLIYFSYDVKMKEKGDIPEGYSVSREKKERFSLILESASTNQTSMYLCASSSRGSLSGNTIYFGEGSWLTVV.

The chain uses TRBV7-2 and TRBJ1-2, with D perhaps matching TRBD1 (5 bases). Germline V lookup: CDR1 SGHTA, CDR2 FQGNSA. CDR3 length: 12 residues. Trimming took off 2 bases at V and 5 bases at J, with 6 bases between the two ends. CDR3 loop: CASSLQGYGYTF. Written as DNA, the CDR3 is TGTGCCAGCAGCTTACAGGGTTATGGCTACACCTTC.

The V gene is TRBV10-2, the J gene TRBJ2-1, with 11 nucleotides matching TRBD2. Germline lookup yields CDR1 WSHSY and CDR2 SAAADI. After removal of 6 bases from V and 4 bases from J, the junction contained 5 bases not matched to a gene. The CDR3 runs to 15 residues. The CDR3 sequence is CASRTSGETYNEQFF. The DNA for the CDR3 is TGCGCCAGCAGGACTAGCGGGGAGACATACAATGAGCAGTTCTTC.

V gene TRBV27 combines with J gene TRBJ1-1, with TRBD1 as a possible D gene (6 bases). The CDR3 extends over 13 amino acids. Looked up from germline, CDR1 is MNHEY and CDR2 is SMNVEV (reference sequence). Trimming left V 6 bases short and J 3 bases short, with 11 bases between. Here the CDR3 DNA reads TGTGCCAGCAGCAACAGGGCGTACACTGAAGCTTTCTTT. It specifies CASSNRAYTEAFF.

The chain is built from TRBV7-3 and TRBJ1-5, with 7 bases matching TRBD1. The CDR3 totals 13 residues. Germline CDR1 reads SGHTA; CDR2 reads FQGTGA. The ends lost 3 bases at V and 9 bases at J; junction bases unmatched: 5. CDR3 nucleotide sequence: TGTGCCAGCAGCTTGGGACAGCACCGGCCCCAGCATTTT. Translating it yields CASSLGQHRPQHF.

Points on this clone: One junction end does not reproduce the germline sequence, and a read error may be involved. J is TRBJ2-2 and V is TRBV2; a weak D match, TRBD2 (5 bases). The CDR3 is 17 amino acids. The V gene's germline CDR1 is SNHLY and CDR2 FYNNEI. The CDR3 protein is CASSGSRSAVNSGELFF. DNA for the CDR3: TGTGCCAGCAGTGGTTCTAGGTCAGCGGTCAACAGCGGGGAGCTGTTTTTT.

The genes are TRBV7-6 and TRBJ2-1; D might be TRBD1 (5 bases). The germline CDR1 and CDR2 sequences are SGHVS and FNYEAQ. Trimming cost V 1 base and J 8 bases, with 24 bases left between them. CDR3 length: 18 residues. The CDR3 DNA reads TGTGCCAGCAGCTTAGTCTTAATAGGCGCAGGGTTTAAAGATGAGCAGTTCTTC. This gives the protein CASSLVLIGAGFKDEQFF.

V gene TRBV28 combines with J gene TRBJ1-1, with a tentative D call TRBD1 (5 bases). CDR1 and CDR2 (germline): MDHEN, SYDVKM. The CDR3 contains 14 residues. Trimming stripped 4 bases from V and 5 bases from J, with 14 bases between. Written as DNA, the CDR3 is TGTGCCAGCAGTTCCCCAGGGTTCCCAACTGAAGCTTTCTTT. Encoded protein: CASSSPGFPTEAFF.

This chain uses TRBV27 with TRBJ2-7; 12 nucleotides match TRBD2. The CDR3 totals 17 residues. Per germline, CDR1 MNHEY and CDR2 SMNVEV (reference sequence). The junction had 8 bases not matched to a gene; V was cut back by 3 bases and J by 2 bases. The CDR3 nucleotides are TGTGCCAGCAGTTTCCTCGGGACTAGCGGGTCCCCCTACGAGCAGTACTTC. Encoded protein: CASSFLGTSGSPYEQYF.

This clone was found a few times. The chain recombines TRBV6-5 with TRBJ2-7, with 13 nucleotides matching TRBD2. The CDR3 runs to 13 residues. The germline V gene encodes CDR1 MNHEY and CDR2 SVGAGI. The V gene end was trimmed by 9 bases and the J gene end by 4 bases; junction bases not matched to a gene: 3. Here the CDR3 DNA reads TGTGCCAGTAGGACTAGCGGGAGTTACGAGCAGTACTTC. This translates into CASRTSGSYEQYF.

For the CDR3, the DNA is TGTGCCAGCAGTGATGAACTGGATACGCAGTATTTT. Its protein product is CASSDELDTQYF. This sequence joins TRBV6-1 and TRBJ2-3; D not certain. CDR3 length equals 12 residues. Trimming removed 3 bases at V and 6 bases at J, with 7 bases between. In germline, CDR1 is MNHNS, CDR2 SASEGT.

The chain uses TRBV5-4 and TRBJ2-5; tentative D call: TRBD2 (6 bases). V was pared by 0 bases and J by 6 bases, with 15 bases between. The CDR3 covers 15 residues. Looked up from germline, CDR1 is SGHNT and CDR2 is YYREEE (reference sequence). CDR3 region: CASSLAGVGGKTQYF. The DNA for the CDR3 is TGTGCCAGCAGCTTGGCGGGGGTGGGTGGGAAGACCCAGTACTTC.

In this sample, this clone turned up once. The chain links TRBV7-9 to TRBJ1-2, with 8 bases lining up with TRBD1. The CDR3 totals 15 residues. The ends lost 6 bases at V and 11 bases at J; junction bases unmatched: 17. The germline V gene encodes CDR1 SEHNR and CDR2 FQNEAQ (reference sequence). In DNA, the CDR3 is TGTGCCAGCAGGAACCTAGGAAGGACAGGGAAGGGGTACACCTTC. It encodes CASRNLGRTGKGYTF.

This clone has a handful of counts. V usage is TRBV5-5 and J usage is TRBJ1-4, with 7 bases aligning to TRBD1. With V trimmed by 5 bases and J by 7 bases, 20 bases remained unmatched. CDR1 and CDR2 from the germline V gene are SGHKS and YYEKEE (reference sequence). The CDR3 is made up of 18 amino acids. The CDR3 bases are TGTGCCAGCAGTTCCATACGGGACAGTACGTTGCGTGGTGAAAAACTGTTTTTT. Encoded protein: CASSSIRDSTLRGEKLFF.

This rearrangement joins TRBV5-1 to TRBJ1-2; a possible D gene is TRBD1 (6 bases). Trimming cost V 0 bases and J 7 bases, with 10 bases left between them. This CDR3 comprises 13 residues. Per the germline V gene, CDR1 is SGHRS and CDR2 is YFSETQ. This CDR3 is CASSLGGQPGYTF. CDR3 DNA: TGCGCCAGCAGCTTGGGGGGGCAGCCTGGCTACACCTTC.

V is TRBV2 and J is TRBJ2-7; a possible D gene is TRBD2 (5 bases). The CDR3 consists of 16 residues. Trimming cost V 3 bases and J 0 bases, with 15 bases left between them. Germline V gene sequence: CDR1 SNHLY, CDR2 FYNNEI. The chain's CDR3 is CASSDPGSPSSYEQYF. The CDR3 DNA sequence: TGTGCCAGCAGTGATCCGGGGAGCCCGAGCTCCTACGAGCAGTACTTC.

The CDR3 sequence is CSAAKGDEQYF. DNA for the CDR3: TGCAGTGCCGCCAAGGGGGACGAGCAGTACTTC. The chain employs TRBV20-1 and TRBJ2-7; possibly TRBD1 for D (6 bases). V was trimmed by 6 bases and J by 5 bases, leaving 11 bases between them. The germline CDR1 and CDR2 sequences are DFQATT and SNEGSKA (reference sequence). The CDR3 runs to 11 residues.

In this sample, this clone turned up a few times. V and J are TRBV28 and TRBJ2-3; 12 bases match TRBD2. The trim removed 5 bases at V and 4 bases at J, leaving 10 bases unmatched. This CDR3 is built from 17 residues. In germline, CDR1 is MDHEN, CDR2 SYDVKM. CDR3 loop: CASSRLGLAGPPDTQYF. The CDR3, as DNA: TGTGCCAGCAGTCGGTTAGGACTAGCGGGGCCCCCAGATACGCAGTATTTT.

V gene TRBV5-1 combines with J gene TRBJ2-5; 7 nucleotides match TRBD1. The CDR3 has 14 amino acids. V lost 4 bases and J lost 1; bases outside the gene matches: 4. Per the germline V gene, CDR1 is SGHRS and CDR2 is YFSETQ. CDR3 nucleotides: TGCGCCAGCAGCCCGCAGGGGGTCCAAGAGACCCAGTACTTC. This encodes CASSPQGVQETQYF.

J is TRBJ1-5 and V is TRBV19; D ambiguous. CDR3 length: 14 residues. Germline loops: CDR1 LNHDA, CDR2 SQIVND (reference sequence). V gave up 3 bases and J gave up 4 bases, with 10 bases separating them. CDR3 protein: CASSIGIGNQPQHF. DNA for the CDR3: TGTGCCAGTAGTATTGGCATCGGGAATCAGCCCCAGCATTTT. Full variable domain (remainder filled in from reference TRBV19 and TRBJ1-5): DGGITQSPKYLFRKEGQNVTLSCEQNLNHDAMYWYRQDPGQGLRLIYYSQIVNDFQKGDIAEGYSVSREKKESFPLTVTSAQKNPTAFYLCASSIGIGNQPQHFGDGTRLSIL.